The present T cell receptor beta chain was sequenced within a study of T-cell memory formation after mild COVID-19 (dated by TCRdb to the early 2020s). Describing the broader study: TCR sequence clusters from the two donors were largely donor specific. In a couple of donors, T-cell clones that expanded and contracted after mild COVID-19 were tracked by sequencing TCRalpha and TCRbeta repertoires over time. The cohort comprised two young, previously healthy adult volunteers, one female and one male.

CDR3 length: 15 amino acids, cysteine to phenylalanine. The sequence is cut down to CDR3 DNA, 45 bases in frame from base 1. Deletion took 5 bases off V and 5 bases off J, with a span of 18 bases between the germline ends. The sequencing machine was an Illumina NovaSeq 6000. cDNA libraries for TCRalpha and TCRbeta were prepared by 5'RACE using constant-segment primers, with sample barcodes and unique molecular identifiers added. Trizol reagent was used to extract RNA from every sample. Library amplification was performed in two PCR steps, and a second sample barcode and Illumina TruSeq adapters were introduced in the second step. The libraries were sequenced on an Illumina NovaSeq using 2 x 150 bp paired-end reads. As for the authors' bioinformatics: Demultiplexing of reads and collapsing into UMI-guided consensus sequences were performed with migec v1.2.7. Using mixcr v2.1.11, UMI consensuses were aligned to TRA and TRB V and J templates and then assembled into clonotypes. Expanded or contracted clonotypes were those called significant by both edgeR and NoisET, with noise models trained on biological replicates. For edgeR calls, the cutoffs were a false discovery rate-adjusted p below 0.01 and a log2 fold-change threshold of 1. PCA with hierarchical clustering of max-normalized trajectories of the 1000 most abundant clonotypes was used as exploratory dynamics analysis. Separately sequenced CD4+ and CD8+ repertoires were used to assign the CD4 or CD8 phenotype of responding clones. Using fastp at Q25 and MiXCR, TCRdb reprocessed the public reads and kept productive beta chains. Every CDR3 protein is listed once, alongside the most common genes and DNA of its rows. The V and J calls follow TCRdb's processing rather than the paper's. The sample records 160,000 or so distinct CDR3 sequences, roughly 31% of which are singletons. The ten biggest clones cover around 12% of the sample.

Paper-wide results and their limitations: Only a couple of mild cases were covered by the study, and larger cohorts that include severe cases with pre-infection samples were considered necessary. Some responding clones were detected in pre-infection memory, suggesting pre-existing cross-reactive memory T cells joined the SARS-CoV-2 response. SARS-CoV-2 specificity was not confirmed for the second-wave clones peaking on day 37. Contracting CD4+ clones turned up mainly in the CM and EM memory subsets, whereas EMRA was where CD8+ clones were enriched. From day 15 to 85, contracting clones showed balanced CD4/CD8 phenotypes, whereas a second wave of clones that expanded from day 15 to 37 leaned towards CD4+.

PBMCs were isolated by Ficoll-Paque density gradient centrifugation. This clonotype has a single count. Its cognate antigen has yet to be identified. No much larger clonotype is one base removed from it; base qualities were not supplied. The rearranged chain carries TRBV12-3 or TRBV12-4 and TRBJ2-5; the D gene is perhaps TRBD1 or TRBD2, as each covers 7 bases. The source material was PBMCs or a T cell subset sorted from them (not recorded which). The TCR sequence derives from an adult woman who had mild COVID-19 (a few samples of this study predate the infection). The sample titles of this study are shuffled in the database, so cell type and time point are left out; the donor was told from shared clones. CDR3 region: CASSRYRGGWETQYF. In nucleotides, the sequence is TGTGCCAGCAGTCGTTACAGGGGAGGGTGGGAGACCCAGTACTTC.